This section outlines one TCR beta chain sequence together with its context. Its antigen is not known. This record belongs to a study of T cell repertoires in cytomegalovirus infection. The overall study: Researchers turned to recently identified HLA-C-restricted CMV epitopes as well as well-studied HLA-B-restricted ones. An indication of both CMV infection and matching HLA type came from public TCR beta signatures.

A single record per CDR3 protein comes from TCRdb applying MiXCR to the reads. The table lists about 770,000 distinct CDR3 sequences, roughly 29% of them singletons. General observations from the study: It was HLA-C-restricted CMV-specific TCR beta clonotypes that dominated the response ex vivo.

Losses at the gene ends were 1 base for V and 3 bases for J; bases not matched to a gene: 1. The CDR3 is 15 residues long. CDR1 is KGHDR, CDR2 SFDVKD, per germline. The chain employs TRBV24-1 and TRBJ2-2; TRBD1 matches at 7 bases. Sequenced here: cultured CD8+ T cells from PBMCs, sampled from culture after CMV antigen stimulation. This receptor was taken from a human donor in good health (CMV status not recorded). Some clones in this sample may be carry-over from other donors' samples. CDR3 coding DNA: TGTGCCACCAGTGATTTTGACAGGGACACCGGGGAGCTGTTTTTT. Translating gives CATSDFDRDTGELFF.